Described below is a single T cell receptor beta chain sequence and its context. TCRdb's copy holds only in-frame clones and misses some; the assay was immunoSEQ multiplex PCR. The table includes 95,000 to 150,000 clones, 80% to 90% detected once. Trimming took off 8 bases at V and 6 bases at J, with 11 bases between the two ends. Germline V gene sequence: CDR1 MNHEY, CDR2 SMNVEV (reference sequence). This CDR3 is built from 12 residues. The entry originates in a study of T cell responses to AZD1222 COVID-19 vaccine. This chain uses TRBV27 with TRBJ2-1; tentative D call: TRBD2 (5 bases). This specimen was peripheral blood, taken on day 0 of AZD1222 vaccination. The TCR comes from an adult in good health. CDR3 region: CASRGFSNEQFF. CDR3 DNA: TGTGCCAGCCGCGGGTTCTCCAATGAGCAGTTCTTC.